Following are 32 T cell receptor beta chains from one sample sequenced in a study of blood T cell repertoires in COVID-19. Libraries were prepared by immunoSEQ multiplex PCR; TCRdb keeps only in-frame clonotypes and omits some of them. Here the sample spans 55,000 to 80,000 clones, roughly three quarters being singletons. Sequences were obtained from peripheral blood. Receptors originate from a man aged 60-69 years with COVID-19, enrolled during active disease.

The V call is TRBV9, the J call TRBJ2-7, with D maybe TRBD2 (6 bases). Germline CDR1 is SGDLS and CDR2 is YYNGEE. V was cut by 4 bases and J by 2 bases, with 13 bases left in between. The CDR3 consists of 14 residues. CDR3 residues: CASSPRAGPYEQYF. Here the CDR3 DNA reads TGTGCCAGCAGCCCCCGAGCGGGTCCCTACGAGCAGTACTTC.

The chain employs TRBV18 and TRBJ1-1; TRBD1 agrees at 8 bases. V lost 5 bases to trimming and J lost 1 base; unmatched junction nucleotides: 6. CDR3 length: 15 residues. CDR1 KGHSH and CDR2 LQKENI come from the germline V gene. For the CDR3, the DNA is TGTGCCAGCTCAGCCTCACAGGGGGGGAACACTGAAGCTTTCTTT. Protein: CASSASQGGNTEAFF.

This chain connects TRBV27 to TRBJ2-7; 7 bases are a match to TRBD2. With V trimmed by 5 bases and J by 4 bases, 5 bases remained unmatched. The CDR3 has 13 amino acids. The germline gives CDR1 MNHEY, CDR2 SMNVEV (reference sequence). The CDR3 region has the DNA TGTGCCAGCAGTCTAAGCGGGATGTACGAGCAGTACTTC. Protein: CASSLSGMYEQYF.

The chain is built from TRBV5-1 and TRBJ1-6; D call uncertain. The germline gives CDR1 SGHRS, CDR2 YFSETQ. The V end lost 3 bases, the J end lost 4 bases, and 5 bases lay between the germline ends. This CDR3 has 13 amino acids. CDR3 amino acids: CASSWTYNSPLHF. The CDR3 region has the DNA TGCGCCAGCAGCTGGACTTATAATTCACCCCTCCACTTT. Looking up the rest from reference TRBV5-1 and TRBJ1-6 gives the full variable domain: KAGVTQTPRYLIKTRGQQVTLSCSPISGHRSVSWYQQTPGQGLQFLFEYFSETQRNKGNFPGRFSGRQFSNSRSEMNVSTLELGDSALYLCASSWTYNSPLHFGNGTRLTVT.

This clone was found a few times. The chain combines TRBV7-3 with TRBJ1-2; TRBD1 matches at 7 bases. The CDR3 is 13 amino acids. Germline CDR1 is SGHTA and CDR2 is FQGTGA. Trimming at V came to 5 bases and at J to 8 bases, leaving 8 bases not matched to a gene. CDR3 DNA sequence: TGTGCCAGCAGCAAAGACAGGGCAGAGGGCTACACCTTC. Protein sequence: CASSKDRAEGYTF.

The chain links TRBV5-1 to TRBJ1-4; no reliable D call. Germline values: CDR1 SGHRS, CDR2 YFSETQ. This CDR3 contains 14 residues. Trimming took 4 bases from V and 5 from J, leaving 12 bases between them. CDR3 coding DNA: TGCGCCAGCAGCGCCAAGGAGTACAATGAAAAACTGTTTTTT. Its translation: CASSAKEYNEKLFF.

This clone was recorded a few times. The genes are TRBV3-1 (or the pseudogene TRBV3-2) and TRBJ2-5; a possible D gene is TRBD2 (5 bases). Germline CDR1 is LGHDT and CDR2 is YNNKEL (reference sequence). Trimming took 3 bases from V and 5 from J, leaving 7 bases between them. The CDR3 contains 12 residues. CDR3 protein: CASSHRRETQYF. The CDR3 bases are TGTGCCAGCAGCCACAGGAGGGAGACCCAGTACTTC.

This clone was detected once. The chain joins TRBV11-3 to TRBJ2-1, with 14 bases lining up with TRBD2. CDR1 and CDR2 (germline): SGHNT, YENEEA. CDR3 length equals 17 residues. The V and J ends lost 1 base and 6 bases, in that order; junction bases with no gene match: 5. CDR3 sequence: CASSLGVGTSGSNEQFF. CDR3 coding DNA: TGTGCCAGCAGCTTAGGGGTAGGGACTAGCGGGAGCAATGAGCAGTTCTTC. Full variable domain (missing parts from reference TRBV11-3 and TRBJ2-1): EAGVVQSPRYKIIEKKQPVAFWCNPISGHNTLYWYLQNLGQGPELLIRYENEEAVDDSQLPKDRFSAERLKGVDSTLKIQPAELGDSAVYLCASSLGVGTSGSNEQFFGPGTRLTVL.

The CDR3 DNA reads as TGTGCCAGCGGGCAGCTCAATGGCTACACCTTC. It yields the protein CASGQLNGYTF. The chain is built from TRBV25-1 and TRBJ1-2; D not resolved. The V end was cut by 8 bases, the J end by 6 bases, with 10 bases between. The germline V gene has CDR1 MGHDK and CDR2 SYGVNS. The CDR3 loop spans 11 amino acids.

This chain links TRBV7-9 with TRBJ2-1; 7 nucleotides match TRBD2. The CDR3 is made up of 15 amino acids. The V segment lost 5 bases and the J segment 1 base; nucleotides outside the gene matches: 5. CDR1 is SEHNR, CDR2 FQNEAQ, per germline (reference sequence). The CDR3 protein is CASSEGSGSYNEQFF. CDR3 DNA: TGTGCCAGCAGCGAGGGTAGCGGGTCCTACAATGAGCAGTTCTTC.

The chain links TRBV24-1 to TRBJ1-1, with D maybe TRBD1 (6 bases). Germline values: CDR1 KGHDR, CDR2 SFDVKD. The CDR3 length is 13 residues. V was clipped by 5 bases and J by 6 bases, with 12 bases between them. Written as DNA, the CDR3 is TGTGCCACCAGTGCGGGGGGCGGCGCTGAAGCTTTCTTT. It encodes CATSAGGGAEAFF.

CDR3 in amino acids: CASSLEANRVSAGELFF. In DNA, the CDR3 is TGTGCCAGCAGCTTAGAAGCAAACAGGGTCTCGGCCGGGGAGCTGTTTTTT. The chain is built from TRBV7-6 and TRBJ2-2, with D possibly matching TRBD1 (6 bases). V lost 1 base to trimming and J lost 6 bases, with 18 bases between them. Germline V gives CDR1 SGHVS, CDR2 FNYEAQ. The CDR3 consists of 17 residues.

The chain links TRBV5-1 to TRBJ2-3; D may be TRBD2 (6 bases). Between the trimmed V and J ends, which lost 3 bases and 2 bases, there was a span of 10 bases. The CDR3 is 14 amino acids. In germline, CDR1 is SGHRS, CDR2 YFSETQ. The CDR3 DNA reads as TGCGCCAGCAGCTCGCGGCGGGACACAGATACGCAGTATTTT. Translated, it gives CASSSRRDTDTQYF.

The CDR3 DNA reads TGTGCCAGCAGCCCGACAGGGGTCCGTGGGGAGCAGTACTTC. Its protein product is CASSPTGVRGEQYF. The J gene is TRBJ2-7, the V gene TRBV11-2, with 8 nucleotides matching TRBD1. With 5 bases clipped from V and 7 bases from J, the junction kept 10 bases outside the gene matches. CDR3 length: 14 amino acids. Germline assignment: CDR1 SGHAT and CDR2 FQNNGV.

The V and J genes are TRBV6-5 and TRBJ1-5; weak D call: TRBD1 (5 bases). The CDR3 has 14 residues. V lost 7 bases to trimming and J lost 5 bases, with 15 bases between them. Germline CDR1 MNHEY, CDR2 SVGAGI. In DNA form, the CDR3 reads TGTGCCAGCAAGGGGAGGCTTTTGGATCAGCCCCAGCATTTT. Its translation is CASKGRLLDQPQHF.

This clone was found a few times. This chain links TRBV3-1 (or the pseudogene TRBV3-2) with TRBJ1-3; no firm D call. The CDR3 consists of 15 residues. Germline loops: CDR1 LGHDT, CDR2 YNNKEL (reference sequence). V lost 1 base and J lost 2, with 9 bases in between. The chain's CDR3 is CASSQVPGPGNTIYF. The CDR3 DNA reads as TGTGCCAGCAGCCAAGTGCCAGGCCCTGGAAACACCATATATTTT.

The chain combines TRBV28 with TRBJ1-4; TRBD1 agrees at 7 bases. This CDR3 contains 13 residues. V shed 9 bases, J shed 5 bases, and the junction held 6 bases outside the gene matches. The germline V gene has CDR1 MDHEN and CDR2 SYDVKM. CDR3 amino acids: CASYRGQNEKLFF. The CDR3 DNA follows: TGTGCCAGTTATAGGGGGCAGAATGAAAAACTGTTTTTT.

The chain uses TRBV20-1 and TRBJ2-5; tentative D call: TRBD2 (6 bases). The germline CDR1 and CDR2 sequences are DFQATT and SNEGSKA (reference sequence). Deletions cut 6 bases from V and 4 bases from J, with 15 bases between. The CDR3 consists of 13 residues. This chain's CDR3 is CSASRQGGETQYF. The DNA of the CDR3 is TGCAGTGCCAGTCGGCAGGGAGGAGAGACCCAGTACTTC.

A few counts support this clone. This chain connects TRBV6-5 to TRBJ1-5; D ambiguous. Germline V lookup: CDR1 MNHEY, CDR2 SVGAGI. V gave up 6 bases and J gave up 4 bases, with 10 bases separating them. The CDR3 is 13 residues long. In DNA, the CDR3 is TGTGCCAGCAGCCCACGGGAGAATCAGCCCCAGCATTTT. It specifies CASSPRENQPQHF.

This rearrangement joins TRBV5-1 to TRBJ2-3, with D possibly TRBD2 on 7 matching bases. The CDR3 length is 14 residues. Trimming pared 5 bases from V and 6 bases from J, leaving 16 bases between. Germline values: CDR1 SGHRS, CDR2 YFSETQ. The CDR3 nucleotides are TGCGCCAGCAGGGGGGGGCCCGCGGCGGATACGCAGTATTTT. Its translation: CASRGGPAADTQYF.

The chain employs TRBV2 and TRBJ2-3; 7 bases map to TRBD2. Germline trimming cut 6 bases from V and 2 bases from J; bases unmatched to any gene: 5. Germline-derived CDR1 and CDR2 are SNHLY and FYNNEI. The CDR3 is 14 residues long. The CDR3 sequence: CASRAGTNTDTQYF. In nucleotides, the CDR3 is TGTGCCAGCAGAGCCGGGACTAACACAGATACGCAGTATTTT.

The chain has TRBV19 and TRBJ1-2, with 11 bases fitting TRBD1. The V gene end was trimmed by 3 bases and the J gene end by 3 bases; junction bases not matched to a gene: 3. The CDR3 spans 15 residues. The germline CDR1 and CDR2 sequences are LNHDA and SQIVND (reference sequence). The CDR3 region is CASSIRGQGDYGYTF. CDR3 nucleotides: TGTGCCAGTAGTATCAGGGGACAGGGGGACTATGGCTACACCTTC.

This sequence joins TRBV4-1 and TRBJ1-3, with 8 positions matching TRBD1. V was clipped by 4 bases and J by 4 bases; unmatched bases: 3. The CDR3 spans 14 residues. Germline V gene data show CDR1 as MGHRA and CDR2 as YSYEKL. The CDR3 bases are TGCGCCAGCAGCCCACAGGGGGAAGGAAACACCATATATTTT. It codes for CASSPQGEGNTIYF.

This sequence joins TRBV7-2 and TRBJ1-1, with D perhaps matching TRBD1 (5 bases). This CDR3 is 14 amino acids long. Trimming stripped 5 bases from V and 2 bases from J, with 12 bases between. Germline V gene data show CDR1 as SGHTA and CDR2 as FQGNSA. CDR3 nucleotide sequence: TGTGCCAGCAGCCCTGGGGCTGCAAACACTGAAGCTTTCTTT. It yields the protein CASSPGAANTEAFF.

The chain recombines TRBV5-1 with TRBJ2-7; D gene ambiguous. V dropped 0 bases and J dropped 4 bases, with 8 bases sitting between them. The CDR3 is 13 residues long. Germline loops: CDR1 SGHRS, CDR2 YFSETQ. In DNA form, the CDR3 reads TGCGCCAGCAGCTTGGAATTCGGTTACGAGCAGTACTTC. Translated: CASSLEFGYEQYF.

The table lists this clone with a count of one. V and J are TRBV29-1 and TRBJ2-2, with D maybe TRBD2 (6 bases). Between the trimmed V and J ends, which lost 6 bases and 2 bases, there was a span of 16 bases. The CDR3 is 15 residues long. The germline V gene encodes CDR1 SQVTM and CDR2 ANQGSEA. CDR3 nucleotide sequence: TGCAGCGTCCGGGAGAGGACTCACAACACCGGGGAGCTGTTTTTT. It yields the protein CSVRERTHNTGELFF.

V and J are TRBV19 and TRBJ1-1, with 7 bases lining up with TRBD1. The V and J ends lost 11 bases and 7 bases, in that order; junction bases with no gene match: 16. The germline gives CDR1 LNHDA, CDR2 SQIVND (reference sequence). This CDR3 has 14 residues. CDR3: CAGEGGPTGNEAFF. The DNA for the CDR3 is TGTGCCGGGGAAGGGGGCCCGACGGGGAATGAAGCTTTCTTT.

V and J are TRBV5-1 and TRBJ1-2, with no clear D. The CDR3 length is 14 residues. Germline V CDR1 and CDR2: SGHRS, YFSETQ. The V end lost 0 bases, the J end lost 0 bases, and 6 bases lay between the germline ends. CDR3 bases: TGCGCCAGCAGCTTGGAGCCCGCTAACTATGGCTACACCTTC. Amino acids: CASSLEPANYGYTF.

The chain recombines TRBV3-1 (or the pseudogene TRBV3-2) with TRBJ2-3, with D possibly matching TRBD1 (5 bases). V was shortened by 0 bases and J by 5 bases, with 6 bases between the two germline ends. The CDR3 has 13 amino acids. CDR1 is LGHDT and CDR2 is YNNKEL in the germline V gene (reference sequence). CDR3 protein: CASSQDRGDTQYF. The CDR3, as DNA: TGTGCCAGCAGCCAAGATAGGGGAGATACGCAGTATTTT.

V gene TRBV5-1 combines with J gene TRBJ2-3; D may be TRBD1 (6 bases). The germline gives CDR1 SGHRS, CDR2 YFSETQ. The CDR3 has 13 amino acids. V was shortened by 0 bases and J by 4 bases, with 6 bases between the two germline ends. CDR3 sequence reads: CASSLDRADTQYF. The CDR3 DNA is TGCGCCAGCAGCTTGGACAGGGCAGATACGCAGTATTTT.

The chain couples TRBV12-3 or TRBV12-4 to TRBJ1-1; D is uncertain. V lost 0 bases and J 8 bases, leaving 10 bases between the germline ends. The CDR3 is 13 residues long. This CDR3 reads CASSLAEGEEAFF. The CDR3 bases are TGTGCCAGCAGTTTAGCGGAAGGAGAGGAAGCTTTCTTT.

The chain is built from TRBV20-1 and TRBJ2-1; 10 positions agree with TRBD2. Germline V gene sequence: CDR1 DFQATT, CDR2 SNEGSKA (reference sequence). The CDR3 loop spans 18 amino acids. J gave up 0 bases and V 3 bases, and 11 bases lay outside the gene matches. The CDR3 spells CSASRLAGAKSSYNEQFF. In nucleotides, the CDR3 is TGCAGTGCTAGTCGGCTAGCGGGAGCAAAAAGCTCCTACAATGAGCAGTTCTTC.